These 15 T cell receptor beta chains were all obtained from the same sample, sequenced in a study of beta chain features in type 1 diabetes. TCRB transcripts that were expressed got sequenced, as all of the isolated RNA had been reverse transcribed. Libraries were prepared by immunoSEQ multiplex PCR; TCRdb keeps only in-frame clonotypes and omits some of them. The sample has hundreds of thousands of clones; about 12% are singletons. The sample comprised naive CD4+ T cells from blood. Receptors originate from a man aged 18 to 30 in good health.

This chain uses TRBV28 with TRBJ1-4; D not resolved. CDR3 size: 13 residues. Germline V gene sequence: CDR1 MDHEN, CDR2 SYDVKM. V was trimmed by 4 bases and J by 7 bases, leaving 10 bases between them. The DNA of the CDR3 is TGTGCCAGCAGTTCCCTGGCTTCTGAAAAACTGTTTTTT. It encodes CASSSLASEKLFF.

This clone occurred many times. This chain links TRBV23-1 with TRBJ1-4; D unclear. TRBV23-1 is an ORF for which the function is uncertain. The CDR3 is 13 amino acids. With 8 bases removed from V and 6 bases from J, the gap between germline ends came to 13 bases. CDR3 bases: TGCGCCAGCGCAGGACGGGGATATGAAAAACTGTTTTTT. Amino acids: CASAGRGYEKLFF.

The rearrangement joins TRBV27 to TRBJ2-3; D is unclear. The germline V and J ends were trimmed by 3 bases and 0 bases, with 4 bases remaining between them. Germline loops: CDR1 MNHEY, CDR2 SMNVEV (reference sequence). The CDR3 has 13 amino acids. The CDR3 DNA follows: TGTGCCAGCAGTTTCCAAAGCACAGATACGCAGTATTTT. Its protein is CASSFQSTDTQYF.

The chain combines TRBV30 with TRBJ1-1; D is unclear. This CDR3 spans 13 amino acids. Germline CDR1 and CDR2: GTSNPN and SVGIG (reference sequence). Trimming shortened V by 4 bases and J by 0 bases, and 9 bases separated the two germline ends. The DNA for the CDR3 is TGTGCCTGGACCCCCAGGCTGAACACTGAAGCTTTCTTT. It codes for CAWTPRLNTEAFF.

The chain uses TRBV19 and TRBJ2-1, with 8 bases identical to TRBD1. CDR1 and CDR2 (germline): LNHDA, SQIVND (reference sequence). The CDR3 is 13 residues long. Trimming took 5 bases from V and 9 from J; bases not matched to a gene: 6. CDR3 DNA sequence: TGTGCCAGTAGTGTCGACAGGGGCGGTGAGCAGTTCTTC. This encodes CASSVDRGGEQFF.

J is TRBJ1-5 and V is TRBV28, with 7 nucleotides matching TRBD1. The CDR3 sequence is 14 residues long. CDR1 MDHEN and CDR2 SYDVKM come from the germline V gene. V was pared by 6 bases and J by 6 bases, with 8 bases of the junction left unmatched. The CDR3 coding sequence is TGTGCCAGCAGCCGACAGGGTGACGGTCAGCCCCAGCATTTT. As protein: CASSRQGDGQPQHF.

V usage is TRBV18 and J usage is TRBJ1-1; D is unclear. Germline-derived CDR1 and CDR2 are KGHSH and LQKENI. The CDR3 length is 14 residues. Between the trimmed V and J ends, which lost 3 bases and 4 bases, there was a span of 12 bases. The CDR3 spells CASSPSQTFTEAFF. CDR3 in DNA: TGTGCCAGCTCACCCTCACAGACCTTCACTGAAGCTTTCTTT.

This clone was counted between two and nine times. The chain joins TRBV28 to TRBJ2-3; no reliable D call. This CDR3 is built from 16 residues. The V and J ends lost 1 base and 3 bases respectively, with 14 bases between them. The germline V gene has CDR1 MDHEN and CDR2 SYDVKM. The CDR3 DNA is TGTGCCAGCAGTTTATCTGCGTCCCAGGATACAGATACGCAGTATTTT. This encodes CASSLSASQDTDTQYF.

V and J are TRBV21-1 and TRBJ2-7; TRBD2, as called in the table, went unchecked against the DNA. TRBV21-1 is a known pseudogene. This CDR3 region has 18 residues. CDR3 bases: TGTGCCAGCAGCAAAGCGCTTTCTCTACCCTTAAGCTCCTACGAGCAGTACTTC. Translation: CASSKALSLPLSSYEQYF.

The chain has TRBV6-5 and TRBJ1-2, with 8 positions matching TRBD1. CDR3 length: 13 residues. Germline loops: CDR1 MNHEY, CDR2 SVGAGI. J lost 7 bases, V lost 8 bases, and 9 bases had no gene match. In DNA form, the CDR3 reads TGTGCCAGCGGAAGGACAGGGAGTTCTGGCTACACCTTC. Encoded protein: CASGRTGSSGYTF.

This clone was counted a few times. The chain carries TRBV7-8 and TRBJ2-7, with TRBD1 identical over 11 bases. The CDR3 spans 15 residues. Germline V gene sequence: CDR1 SGHVS, CDR2 FQNEAQ. V shed 1 base, J shed 5 bases, and the junction held 4 bases outside the gene matches. CDR3 sequence reads: CASSLGTGGFHEQYF. CDR3 DNA: TGTGCCAGCAGCTTAGGGACAGGGGGCTTCCACGAGCAGTACTTC.

The gene calls are TRBV28 and TRBJ1-1, with D possibly matching TRBD1 (6 bases). The CDR3 totals 13 residues. In germline, CDR1 is MDHEN, CDR2 SYDVKM. V was shortened by 7 bases and J by 6 bases, with 15 bases between the two germline ends. The CDR3 loop is CASKPGGHPEAFF. The CDR3, as DNA: TGTGCCAGCAAACCGGGGGGGCATCCTGAAGCTTTCTTT.

CDR3 bases: TGTGCCTGGAGTGTATTGGCTAGCGGGGCGGGGGAGACCCAGTACTTC. Translated: CAWSVLASGAGETQYF. The J gene is TRBJ2-5, the V gene TRBV30; 9 nucleotides align to TRBD2. Germline CDR1 is GTSNPN and CDR2 is SVGIG (reference sequence). With 0 bases clipped from V and 5 bases from J, the junction kept 10 bases outside the gene matches. The CDR3 extends over 16 amino acids.

The chain has TRBV28 and TRBJ2-7, with 7 bases matching TRBD1. The CDR3 has 14 amino acids. After removal of 5 bases from V and 4 bases from J, the junction contained 8 bases not matched to a gene. CDR1 and CDR2 (germline): MDHEN, SYDVKM. The CDR3 sequence is CASSRQTGRYEQYF. Here the CDR3 DNA reads TGTGCCAGCAGTCGCCAGACAGGGCGTTACGAGCAGTACTTC.

A few counts support this clone. This sequence joins TRBV7-9 and TRBJ1-3, with D perhaps TRBD1 (6 bases). The CDR3 consists of 12 residues. V dropped 5 bases and J dropped 7 bases, with 9 bases sitting between them. Germline V gives CDR1 SEHNR, CDR2 FQNEAQ (reference sequence). The CDR3 DNA follows: TGTGCCAGCAGCCTTACAGGGAACACCATATATTTT. Protein sequence: CASSLTGNTIYF.